The 26 T cell receptor beta chains below were found in one sample sequenced in a study of cytomegalovirus exposure and HLA in healthy donors. The PCR used 60 Vbeta and 13 Jbeta primers. The assay was immunoSEQ multiplex PCR, and TCRdb's table has in-frame clones only and misses some. The data show about 130,000 clones, roughly 82% seen once. The specimen sequenced was PBMCs. Receptors were obtained from an older woman in good health and CMV-seropositive.

The chain combines TRBV5-6 with TRBJ2-1, with unresolved D. The CDR3 length is 13 residues. Germline loops: CDR1 SGHDT, CDR2 YYEEEE. The ends were cut back, 0 bases at V and 3 bases at J, with 4 bases in the middle. The CDR3 DNA reads TGTGCCAGCAGCTTGGGTCTCTACAATGAGCAGTTCTTC. It is translated as CASSLGLYNEQFF. Supplemented by reference TRBV5-6 and TRBJ2-1, the full variable domain reads DAGVTQSPTHLIKTRGQQVTLRCSPKSGHDTVSWYQQALGQGPQFIFQYYEEEERQRGNFPDRFSGHQFPNYSSELNVNALLLGDSALYLCASSLGLYNEQFFGPGTRLTVL.

The rearrangement joins TRBV7-8 to TRBJ1-4, with TRBD1 identical over 7 bases. Per the germline V gene, CDR1 is SGHVS and CDR2 is FQNEAQ. CDR3 size: 15 residues. V was pared by 4 bases and J by 2 bases, with 4 bases of the junction left unmatched. DNA for the CDR3: TGTGCCAGCAGCTCTAGACAGGGCACTAATGAAAAACTGTTTTTT. It codes for CASSSRQGTNEKLFF.

V usage is TRBV4-3 and J usage is TRBJ2-3, with 9 bases that match TRBD1. CDR3 length equals 15 residues. The V gene's germline CDR1 is LGHNA and CDR2 YSLEER. Losses at the gene ends were 4 bases for V and 5 bases for J; bases not matched to a gene: 7. CDR3 nucleotides: TGCGCCAGCAGCCCACAGGACAGGGGTAGAGATACGCAGTATTTT. As protein: CASSPQDRGRDTQYF.

By frequency in the sample, this clone is medium-sized. The chain employs TRBV2 and TRBJ1-1; no clear D gene. The germline V and J ends were trimmed by 9 bases and 3 bases, with 17 bases remaining between them. The CDR3 runs 14 residues. CDR1 and CDR2 from the germline V gene are SNHLY and FYNNEI. In nucleotides, the CDR3 is TGTGCCAGAGAATGGAGGTTGGAGGACACTGAAGCTTTCTTT. It codes for CAREWRLEDTEAFF.

The V call is TRBV6-5, the J call TRBJ1-6; 8 positions agree with TRBD1. The CDR3 is 15 residues long. V lost 4 bases, J lost 9 bases, and 8 bases stayed unmatched. Germline loops: CDR1 MNHEY, CDR2 SVGAGI. The CDR3: CASSLGQADGSPLHF. CDR3 in DNA: TGTGCCAGCAGTTTGGGACAGGCTGATGGTTCACCCCTCCACTTT.

This chain connects TRBV5-1 to TRBJ2-1; the match to TRBD1 covers 7 bases. The CDR3 runs to 17 residues. Germline values: CDR1 SGHRS, CDR2 YFSETQ. V lost 0 bases and J lost 7; bases outside the gene matches: 13. The CDR3 protein is CASSLAPQGMPTNEQFF. As DNA, the CDR3 is TGCGCCAGCAGCTTGGCCCCACAGGGGATGCCGACAAATGAGCAGTTCTTC.

DNA of the CDR3: TGTGCCAGCTCACCACAAGAACAGGGCGGTATAACTGAAGCTTTCTTT. Protein sequence: CASSPQEQGGITEAFF. V usage is TRBV18 and J usage is TRBJ1-1; D might be TRBD1 (6 bases). Germline CDR1 and CDR2: KGHSH and LQKENI. V lost 1 base, J lost 5 bases, and 17 bases lay in between. The CDR3 has 16 amino acids.

This chain uses TRBV6-1 with TRBJ1-3; D not resolved. Looked up from germline, CDR1 is MNHNS and CDR2 is SASEGT. This CDR3 is 16 amino acids long. V lost 2 bases and J lost 2, with 13 bases in between. This CDR3 reads CASSESMAFTGNTIYF. In DNA form, the CDR3 reads TGTGCCAGCAGTGAATCCATGGCCTTCACTGGAAACACCATATATTTT.

The rearrangement joins TRBV2 to TRBJ2-1, with TRBD2 matching over 8 bases. Germline assignment: CDR1 SNHLY and CDR2 FYNNEI. V lost 5 bases, J lost 7 bases, and 10 bases stayed unmatched. This CDR3 is built from 15 residues. CDR3 sequence reads: CASSPRPAGVNEQFF. The CDR3 DNA sequence: TGTGCCAGCAGTCCCCGGCCAGCGGGGGTGAATGAGCAGTTCTTC.

This chain links TRBV14 with TRBJ1-6; D uncertain. CDR1 and CDR2 from the germline V gene are SGHDN and FVKESK. The CDR3 spans 15 residues. V was cut by 3 bases and J by 13 bases, with 19 bases left in between. The CDR3 region has the DNA TGTGCCAGCAGCCACTCCGGTTCGGTCTCCGGGCCCCTCCACTTT. This sequence encodes CASSHSGSVSGPLHF. Supplemented by reference TRBV14 and TRBJ1-6, the full variable domain reads EAGVTQFPSHSVIEKGQTVTLRCDPISGHDNLYWYRRVMGKEIKFLLHFVKESKQDESGMPNNRFLAERTGGTYSTLKVQPAELEDSGVYFCASSHSGSVSGPLHFGNGTRLTVT.

The V call is TRBV19, the J call TRBJ2-1; tentatively, D is TRBD2 (6 bases). Germline lookup yields CDR1 LNHDA and CDR2 SQIVND (reference sequence). The V gene lost 7 bases and the J gene lost 5 bases, with 15 bases spanning the gap. This CDR3 spans 14 amino acids. In DNA form, the CDR3 reads TGTGCCAGTACCCCTTCGGGGGATAACAATGAGCAGTTCTTC. This codes for CASTPSGDNNEQFF.

V gene TRBV29-1 combines with J gene TRBJ2-7; perhaps TRBD2 as D (5 bases). Trimming stripped 3 bases from V and 6 bases from J, with 18 bases between. The CDR3 contains 14 residues. Germline-derived CDR1 and CDR2 are SQVTM and ANQGSEA. CDR3: CSVERGGPSSEQYF. CDR3 bases: TGCAGCGTTGAGAGAGGAGGACCCTCAAGCGAGCAGTACTTC.

The chain joins TRBV16 to TRBJ1-2; D is uncertain. The CDR3 has 14 residues. Trimming took off 7 bases at V and 8 bases at J, with 20 bases between the two ends. CDR1 and CDR2 from the germline V gene are KGHSY and FQNENV. The CDR3 bases are TGTGCCAGCATTCTTGGGTCGGTTGCAGGAGGCTACACCTTC. Translated, it gives CASILGSVAGGYTF.

This clone was recorded once. The chain is built from TRBV2 and TRBJ2-7; maybe TRBD1 (6 bases). Per germline, CDR1 SNHLY and CDR2 FYNNEI. V was shortened by 7 bases and J by 3 bases, with 10 bases between the two germline ends. This CDR3 spans 12 amino acids. CDR3 nucleotide sequence: TGTGCCAGCAAGGGGGAACTCTACGAGCAGTACTTC. This gives the protein CASKGELYEQYF.

This clone was counted a few times. V usage is TRBV27 and J usage is TRBJ1-3; D is unclear. The V gene's germline CDR1 is MNHEY and CDR2 SMNVEV (reference sequence). The length of the CDR3 is 14 residues. V dropped 2 bases and J dropped 0 bases, with 5 bases sitting between them. The CDR3 spells CASSLGGSGNTIYF. The DNA of the CDR3 is TGTGCCAGCAGTTTAGGCGGCTCTGGAAACACCATATATTTT.

In its sample, this clone was seen once. The chain has TRBV5-1 and TRBJ2-1; 8 bases agree with TRBD1. The CDR3 totals 15 residues. Germline CDR1 and CDR2: SGHRS and YFSETQ. Trimming took 0 bases from V and 7 from J; bases not matched to a gene: 6. The CDR3 bases are TGCGCCAGCAGCTTGGGCCAGGGGGCCGGGAATGAGCAGTTCTTC. This encodes CASSLGQGAGNEQFF.

The rearrangement joins TRBV6-5 to TRBJ2-5; 10 bases align to TRBD2. The J call may be faulty, since TRBJ2-7 better matches the DNA end. CDR3 length: 14 amino acids. Per germline, CDR1 MNHEY and CDR2 SVGAGI. CDR3 sequence reads: CASSPPGLAPEQYF. CDR3 DNA sequence: TGTGCCAGCAGCCCACCGGGACTAGCGCCCGAGCAGTACTTC.

This clone was seen more than once but under ten times. V gene TRBV5-1 combines with J gene TRBJ2-7; perhaps TRBD1 as D (5 bases). The CDR3 covers 16 residues. The V and J ends lost 4 bases and 3 bases respectively, with 20 bases between them. Germline values: CDR1 SGHRS, CDR2 YFSETQ. The CDR3 sequence is CASSLSRTYPNYEQYF. For the CDR3, the DNA is TGCGCCAGCAGCCTATCCCGGACATATCCGAACTACGAGCAGTACTTC.

V usage is TRBV21-1 and J usage is TRBJ2-5; the table's D call, TRBD2, was not checked against the DNA. TRBV21-1 has pseudogene status. This CDR3 region has 18 residues. CDR3 sequence (DNA): TGTGCCAGCAGCAAACGCCGGTGGGCCCGGGAGTTGATGGAGACCCAGTACTTC. Translated: CASSKRRWARELMETQYF.

DNA of the CDR3: TGTGCCAGCAGCTTAAGGGGCTCCTCTGATTCACCCCTCCACTTT. Residues: CASSLRGSSDSPLHF. The genes are TRBV7-9 and TRBJ1-6; perhaps TRBD1 as D (5 bases). Germline CDR1 reads SEHNR; CDR2 reads FQNEAQ (reference sequence). V was shortened by 2 bases and J by 8 bases, with 13 bases between the two germline ends. The CDR3 has 15 amino acids.

Only one count was recorded for this clone. The genes are TRBV6-1 and TRBJ1-1; 7 nucleotides line up with TRBD1. CDR3 length: 15 residues. The trim removed 3 bases at V and 1 base at J, leaving 5 bases unmatched. Germline assignment: CDR1 MNHNS and CDR2 SASEGT. Here the CDR3 reads CASSDLGQANTEAFF. Here the CDR3 DNA reads TGTGCCAGCAGTGATCTAGGACAGGCGAACACTGAAGCTTTCTTT.

J is TRBJ2-3 and V is TRBV2; 11 nucleotides agree with TRBD2. The length of the CDR3 is 15 residues. Trimming at V came to 6 bases and at J to 2 bases, leaving 4 bases not matched to a gene. Germline V CDR1 and CDR2: SNHLY, FYNNEI. CDR3 amino acids: CASRVAGGFTDTQYF. The CDR3 nucleotides read TGTGCCAGCAGGGTAGCGGGGGGGTTCACAGATACGCAGTATTTT.

The chain has TRBV7-2 and TRBJ1-2; no clear D. Trimming shortened V by 3 bases and J by 0 bases, and 11 bases separated the two germline ends. This CDR3 has 15 residues. CDR1 is SGHTA and CDR2 is FQGNSA in the germline V gene. The DNA of the CDR3 is TGTGCCAGCAGCTTCAGAGACCTAGCTAACTATGGCTACACCTTC. It codes for CASSFRDLANYGYTF.

The chain links TRBV6-5 to TRBJ1-5, with D possibly TRBD1 on 5 matching bases. This CDR3 has 12 amino acids. Germline lookup yields CDR1 MNHEY and CDR2 SVGAGI. Trimming left V 6 bases short and J 9 bases short, with 12 bases between. The CDR3 spells CASRAQTGPQHF. The CDR3 coding sequence is TGTGCCAGCAGAGCTCAAACAGGGCCCCAGCATTTT.

The chain uses TRBV7-9 and TRBJ2-3; 10 bases align to TRBD2. Trimming cost V 3 bases and J 3 bases; bases outside gene matches: 6. In germline, CDR1 is SEHNR, CDR2 FQNEAQ (reference sequence). CDR3 length: 16 residues. The CDR3 DNA sequence: TGTGCCAGCAGCTTCGGGGAGACTAGCGGGACAGATACGCAGTATTTT. This translates into CASSFGETSGTDTQYF.

This chain links TRBV7-2 with TRBJ2-3; 10 nucleotides agree with TRBD2. In germline, CDR1 is SGHTA, CDR2 FQGNSA. The CDR3 spans 13 residues. V lost 3 bases to trimming and J lost 8 bases; unmatched junction nucleotides: 2. CDR3 nucleotide sequence: TGTGCCAGCAGCTTTAGCGGGAGGTCTACGCAGTATTTT. This codes for CASSFSGRSTQYF. Full variable domain (outside the CDR3, taken from reference TRBV7-2 and TRBJ2-3): GAGVSQSPSNKVTEKGKDVELRCDPISGHTALYWYRQSLGQGLEFLIYFQGNSAPDKSGLPSDRFSAERTGGSVSTLTIQRTQQEDSAVYLCASSFSGRSTQYFGPGTRLTVL.